The clone carrying this TCR beta chain occurred a few times. As yet, its antigen is unknown. This entry is derived from a study of beta chain features in type 1 diabetes. This CDR3 spans 14 amino acids. The V gene lost 5 bases and the J gene lost 4 bases, with 15 bases spanning the gap. Germline V CDR1 and CDR2: SGHVS, FNYEAQ. Expressed TCRB transcripts were sequenced because the entire RNA isolate underwent reverse transcription. Repertoires were generated with immunoSEQ multiplex PCR, while TCRdb's copy carries only in-frame clones and drops some. The data hold about 360,000 clones, with roughly an eighth observed a single time. Study conclusions and caveats: VDJ junctions in type 1 diabetes patients carried more deletions and fewer insertions.

V is TRBV7-6 and J is TRBJ2-7; the D gene is possibly TRBD2 (6 bases). The sequenced sample was naive CD4+ T cells from blood. The clonotype originates from a man between 18 and 35 years old in good health. Here the CDR3 reads CASSPSSGTYEQYF. CDR3 nucleotide sequence: TGTGCCAGCAGCCCCTCATCCGGGACTTACGAGCAGTACTTC.